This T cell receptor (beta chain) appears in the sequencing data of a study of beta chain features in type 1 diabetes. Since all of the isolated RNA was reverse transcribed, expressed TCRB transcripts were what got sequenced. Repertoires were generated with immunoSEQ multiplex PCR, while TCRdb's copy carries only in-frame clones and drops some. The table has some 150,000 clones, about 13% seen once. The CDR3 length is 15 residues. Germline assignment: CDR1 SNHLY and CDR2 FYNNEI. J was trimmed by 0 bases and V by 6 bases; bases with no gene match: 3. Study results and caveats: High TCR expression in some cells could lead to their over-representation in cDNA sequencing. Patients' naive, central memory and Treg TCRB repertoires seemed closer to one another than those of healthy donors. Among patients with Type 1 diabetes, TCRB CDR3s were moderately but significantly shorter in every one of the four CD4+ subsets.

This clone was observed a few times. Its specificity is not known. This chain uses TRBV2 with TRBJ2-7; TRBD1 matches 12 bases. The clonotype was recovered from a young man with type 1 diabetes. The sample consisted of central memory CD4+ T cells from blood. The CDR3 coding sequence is TGTGCCAGCAGACGGGACAGGGGGCTCTCCTACGAGCAGTACTTC. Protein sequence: CASRRDRGLSYEQYF.